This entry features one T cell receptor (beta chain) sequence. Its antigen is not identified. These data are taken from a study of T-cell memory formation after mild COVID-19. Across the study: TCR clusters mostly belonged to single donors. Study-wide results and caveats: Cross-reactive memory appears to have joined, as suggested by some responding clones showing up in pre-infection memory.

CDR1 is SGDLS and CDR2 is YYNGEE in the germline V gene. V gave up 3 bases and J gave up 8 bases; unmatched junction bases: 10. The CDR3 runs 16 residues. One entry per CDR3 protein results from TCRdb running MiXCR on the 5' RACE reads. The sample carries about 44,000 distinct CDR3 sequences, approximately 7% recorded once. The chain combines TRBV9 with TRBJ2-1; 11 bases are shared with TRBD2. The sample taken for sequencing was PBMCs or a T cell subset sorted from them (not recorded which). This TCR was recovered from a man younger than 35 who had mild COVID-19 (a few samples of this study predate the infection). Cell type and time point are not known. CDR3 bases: TGTGCCAGCAGCGGCGCCCTAGCGGGGGGACTCTATGAGCAGTTCTTC. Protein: CASSGALAGGLYEQFF.